One sample yielded the 10 T cell receptor beta chains listed below, sequenced in a study of blood T cell repertoires in COVID-19. Repertoires were generated with immunoSEQ multiplex PCR, while TCRdb's copy carries only in-frame clones and drops some. In the table there are approximately 92,000 clones, 82% of which are singletons. The sample taken for sequencing was peripheral blood. The receptors come from a man older than 75 with acute or convalescent COVID-19.

This chain joins TRBV6-5 and TRBJ2-2, with D possibly being TRBD2 (6 bases). Germline lookup yields CDR1 MNHEY and CDR2 SVGAGI. The germline V and J ends were trimmed by 6 bases and 6 bases, with 14 bases remaining between them. The CDR3 has 14 amino acids. This chain's CDR3 is CASRRPGGSGELFF. The CDR3 DNA reads TGTGCCAGCAGGCGCCCCGGGGGATCCGGGGAGCTGTTTTTT.

V gene TRBV2 combines with J gene TRBJ1-5; 10 nucleotides line up with TRBD1. With 7 bases clipped from V and 9 bases from J, the junction kept 12 bases outside the gene matches. The CDR3 has 15 amino acids. CDR1 is SNHLY and CDR2 is FYNNEI in the germline V gene. The CDR3 sequence: CASTMTGGSTRPQHF. The CDR3 nucleotides read TGTGCCAGCACTATGACAGGGGGCAGCACAAGGCCCCAGCATTTT.

In DNA form, the CDR3 reads TGTGCCAGCAGCTCCTTGACAGAGACTAATGAAAAACTGTTTTTT. It codes for CASSSLTETNEKLFF. The chain combines TRBV7-9 with TRBJ1-4, with D possibly TRBD1 on 5 matching bases. V was clipped by 4 bases and J by 2 bases, with 11 bases between them. This CDR3 region has 15 residues. CDR1 is SEHNR and CDR2 is FQNEAQ in the germline V gene (reference sequence).

This CDR3 is CASSYSGATGELFF. The CDR3 coding sequence is TGTGCCAGCAGTTACTCAGGGGCCACCGGGGAGCTGTTTTTT. The chain carries TRBV6-5 and TRBJ2-2; D is possibly TRBD1 (5 bases). V dropped 0 bases and J dropped 4 bases, with 6 bases sitting between them. There are 14 residues in the CDR3. Per the germline V gene, CDR1 is MNHEY and CDR2 is SVGAGI.

This chain links TRBV7-5 with TRBJ1-4; the listed D gene, TRBD1, was not tested against the DNA. TRBV7-5 is listed as a pseudogene. The CDR3 runs to 15 residues. The CDR3, as DNA: TGTGCCAGAAGCTTAGTTTCAGGGGATAGGGAAAAACTGTTTTTT. It yields the protein CARSLVSGDREKLFF.

V and J are TRBV18 and TRBJ2-7; D possibly corresponds to TRBD2 (5 bases). The CDR3 covers 13 residues. Germline lookup yields CDR1 KGHSH and CDR2 LQKENI. Trimming removed 2 bases at V and 4 bases at J, with 9 bases between. CDR3 sequence (DNA): TGTGCCAGCTCACCAAGCCTAGCTTACGAGCAGTACTTC. It encodes CASSPSLAYEQYF.

The chain employs TRBV27 and TRBJ2-1, with D possibly matching TRBD2 (7 bases). Trimming took 5 bases from V and 4 from J, leaving 15 bases between them. The germline V gene encodes CDR1 MNHEY and CDR2 SMNVEV (reference sequence). The CDR3 has 15 amino acids. Written as DNA, the CDR3 is TGTGCCAGCAGTGGGGCGGGGGCTAAATACAATGAGCAGTTCTTC. Its protein product is CASSGAGAKYNEQFF.

The chain links TRBV28 to TRBJ1-1; 11 positions match TRBD1. CDR1 MDHEN and CDR2 SYDVKM come from the germline V gene. CDR3 length: 17 residues. The ends lost 1 base at V and 0 bases at J; junction bases unmatched: 4. CDR3 region: CASSLLGTGGLNTEAFF. Written as DNA, the CDR3 is TGTGCCAGCAGTTTATTAGGGACAGGGGGGTTGAACACTGAAGCTTTCTTT. Combining the CDR3 with reference TRBV28 and TRBJ1-1 gives the whole variable domain DVKVTQSSRYLVKRTGEKVFLECVQDMDHENMFWYRQDPGLGLRLIYFSYDVKMKEKGDIPEGYSVSREKKERFSLILESASTNQTSMYLCASSLLGTGGLNTEAFFGQGTRLTVV.

This chain links TRBV30 with TRBJ2-1, with TRBD2 identical over 14 bases. This CDR3 region has 16 residues. V trimming: 3 bases; J trimming: 9 bases; junction bases outside the gene matches: 10. Germline V gene sequence: CDR1 GTSNPN, CDR2 SVGIG (reference sequence). This chain's CDR3 is CAWSQTSGRAGREQFF. CDR3 nucleotide sequence: TGTGCCTGGAGCCAGACTAGCGGGAGGGCCGGACGTGAGCAGTTCTTC.

This clone was seen a single time. The chain carries TRBV12-5 and TRBJ2-1; 7 bases are a match to TRBD2. The CDR3 totals 14 residues. Trimming removed 5 bases from V and 8 bases from J; junction bases left unmatched: 9. CDR1 is LGHNT, CDR2 FRNRAP, per germline. In DNA form, the CDR3 reads TGTGCTAGTGGTAGGGAGGGCCGGAGTGATGAGCAGTTCTTC. Its translation: CASGREGRSDEQFF.